The clone carrying this T cell receptor (beta chain) was recorded only once. Assay: immunoSEQ multiplex PCR; the TCRdb copy retains only in-frame clones and omits some. The sample yields over 45,000 clones, approximately 86% seen once. The sample comes from a study of blood T cell repertoires in COVID-19. The V gene end was trimmed by 7 bases and the J gene end by 4 bases; junction bases not matched to a gene: 9. This CDR3 spans 14 amino acids. Germline-derived CDR1 and CDR2 are SGHRS and YFSETQ. The specimen sequenced was peripheral blood. This sequence originates from a woman at least 80 years old with acute or convalescent COVID-19. The chain links TRBV5-1 to TRBJ1-1, with 8 bases fitting TRBD1. CDR3 in DNA: TGCGCCAGCCGGACAGGGACAGGCGGCACTGAAGCTTTCTTT. Its translation is CASRTGTGGTEAFF.